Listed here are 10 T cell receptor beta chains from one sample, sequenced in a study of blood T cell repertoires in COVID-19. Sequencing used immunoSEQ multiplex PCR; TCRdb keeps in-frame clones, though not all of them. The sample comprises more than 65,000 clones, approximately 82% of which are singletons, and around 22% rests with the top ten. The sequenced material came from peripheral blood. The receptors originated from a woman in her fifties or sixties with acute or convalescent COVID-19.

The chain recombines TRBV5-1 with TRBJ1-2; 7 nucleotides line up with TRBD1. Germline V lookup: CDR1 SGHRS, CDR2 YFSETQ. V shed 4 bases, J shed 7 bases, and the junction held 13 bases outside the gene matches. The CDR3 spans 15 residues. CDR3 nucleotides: TGCGCCAGCAGCCCTTTTGCCGGGACAGTTACTGGCTACACCTTC. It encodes CASSPFAGTVTGYTF.

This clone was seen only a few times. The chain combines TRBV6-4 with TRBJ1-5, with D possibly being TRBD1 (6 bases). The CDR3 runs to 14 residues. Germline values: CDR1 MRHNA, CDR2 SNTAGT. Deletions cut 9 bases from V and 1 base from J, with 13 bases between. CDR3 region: CARWAGESNQPQHF. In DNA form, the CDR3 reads TGTGCCAGGTGGGCAGGGGAAAGCAATCAGCCCCAGCATTTT.

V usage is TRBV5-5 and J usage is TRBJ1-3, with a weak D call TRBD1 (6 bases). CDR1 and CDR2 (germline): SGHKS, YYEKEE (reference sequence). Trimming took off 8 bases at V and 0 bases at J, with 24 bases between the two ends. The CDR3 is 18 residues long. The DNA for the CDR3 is TGTGCCAGTTCCAGGGGTCCTGCAGCGAGCCGCTCTGGAAACACCATATATTTT. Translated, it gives CASSRGPAASRSGNTIYF.

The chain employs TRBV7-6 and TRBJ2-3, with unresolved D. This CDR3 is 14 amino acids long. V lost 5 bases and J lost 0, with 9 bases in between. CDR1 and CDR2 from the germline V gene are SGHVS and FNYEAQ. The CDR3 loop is CASSPQTSTDTQYF. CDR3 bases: TGTGCCAGCAGCCCCCAGACTAGCACAGATACGCAGTATTTT.

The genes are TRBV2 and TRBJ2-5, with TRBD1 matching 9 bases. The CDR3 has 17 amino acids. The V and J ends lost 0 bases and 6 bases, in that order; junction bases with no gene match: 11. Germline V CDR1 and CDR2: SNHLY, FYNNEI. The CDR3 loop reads CASSEADGTGRRKTQYF. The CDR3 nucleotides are TGTGCCAGCAGTGAAGCGGATGGGACAGGGAGGAGAAAGACCCAGTACTTC.

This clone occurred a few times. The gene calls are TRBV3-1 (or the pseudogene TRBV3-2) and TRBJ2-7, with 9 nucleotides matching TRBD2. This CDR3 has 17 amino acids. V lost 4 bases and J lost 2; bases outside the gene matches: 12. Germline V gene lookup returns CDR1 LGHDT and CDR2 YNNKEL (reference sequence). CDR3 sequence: CASSRRGTSRLTYEQYF. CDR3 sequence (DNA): TGTGCCAGCAGCCGCCGCGGGACTAGCCGCCTTACCTACGAGCAGTACTTC.

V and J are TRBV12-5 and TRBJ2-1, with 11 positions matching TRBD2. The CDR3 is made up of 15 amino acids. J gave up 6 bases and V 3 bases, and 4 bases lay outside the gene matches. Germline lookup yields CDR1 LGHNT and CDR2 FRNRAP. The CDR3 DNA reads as TGTGCTAGTGGTTTTCTAGCGGGAGGAGCCAATGAGCAGTTCTTC. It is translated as CASGFLAGGANEQFF.

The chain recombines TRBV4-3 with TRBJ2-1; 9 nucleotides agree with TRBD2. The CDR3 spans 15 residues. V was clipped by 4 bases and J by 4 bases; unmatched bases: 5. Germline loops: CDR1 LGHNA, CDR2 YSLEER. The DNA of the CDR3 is TGCGCCAGCAGCCGGGCTAGCGGGGCTTACAATGAGCAGTTCTTC. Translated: CASSRASGAYNEQFF.

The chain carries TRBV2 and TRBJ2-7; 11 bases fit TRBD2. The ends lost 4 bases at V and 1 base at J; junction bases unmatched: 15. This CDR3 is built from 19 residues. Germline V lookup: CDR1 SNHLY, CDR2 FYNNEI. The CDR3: CASSAPILWGLAVSYEQYF. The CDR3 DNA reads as TGTGCCAGCAGTGCCCCGATTCTGTGGGGACTAGCGGTATCCTACGAGCAGTACTTC.

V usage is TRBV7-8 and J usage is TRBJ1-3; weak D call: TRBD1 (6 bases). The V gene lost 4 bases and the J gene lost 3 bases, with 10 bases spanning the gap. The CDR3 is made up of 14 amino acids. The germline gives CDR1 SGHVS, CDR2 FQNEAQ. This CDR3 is CASSSRQVGNTIYF. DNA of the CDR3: TGTGCCAGCAGCTCCAGACAGGTTGGAAACACCATATATTTT.